These 18 T cell receptor beta chains were sequenced from one sample in a study of shared clonotypes between healthy human individuals. Sequencing was performed with immunoSEQ multiplex PCR; in TCRdb, only in-frame clones are kept and a portion is missing. The sample consists of 2.3 million or so clones, 90% to 95% of them appearing once. The sequenced material came from naive CD4+ T cells from PBMCs. The subset: CD45RA+ positively selected. These receptors were taken from a man younger than 35 in good health. Some clones in this sample may be carry-over from other donors' samples.

The chain joins TRBV28 to TRBJ2-1; D possibly matches TRBD1 or TRBD2 (5 bases each). The CDR3 is 15 residues long. V lost 5 bases and J 3 bases, leaving 14 bases between the germline ends. CDR1 and CDR2 from the germline V gene are MDHEN and SYDVKM. CDR3 DNA: TGTGCCAGCAGTCGTCCCGGGACCAGCTACAATGAGCAGTTCTTC. Protein product: CASSRPGTSYNEQFF.

This CDR3 is CATKSEVLGGEQYF. CDR3 sequence (DNA): TGTGCCACCAAGTCGGAAGTTCTGGGGGGCGAGCAGTACTTC. The genes are TRBV2 and TRBJ2-7; TRBD2 is a possible D gene (6 bases). Germline CDR1 and CDR2: SNHLY and FYNNEI. V lost 10 bases to trimming and J lost 6 bases, with 22 bases between them. The CDR3 extends over 14 amino acids.

The chain links TRBV30 to TRBJ2-1, with D maybe TRBD1 (6 bases). Between the trimmed V and J ends, which lost 0 bases and 10 bases, there was a span of 13 bases. The CDR3 is 13 amino acids. Looked up from germline, CDR1 is GTSNPN and CDR2 is SVGIG (reference sequence). The CDR3 region has the DNA TGTGCCTGGAGTGTACTCACAGGGAGCGAGCAGTTCTTC. Amino acids: CAWSVLTGSEQFF.

This clone was recorded a few times. The rearrangement uses TRBV27 and TRBJ1-1; D unclear. CDR1 MNHEY and CDR2 SMNVEV come from the germline V gene (reference sequence). Trimming removed 11 bases from V and 4 bases from J, with 14 bases in between. This CDR3 has 12 amino acids. The CDR3 region has the DNA TGTGCCTCCTGGGCGGCAACCACTGAAGCTTTCTTT. Translation: CASWAATTEAFF.

With regard to this clone: At one boundary the junction diverges from the germline segment, which might be a read error. The V and J genes are TRBV7-3 and TRBJ2-7; 8 positions agree with TRBD1. CDR1 and CDR2 from the germline V gene are SGHTA and FQGTGA. CDR3 size: 13 residues. Written as DNA, the CDR3 is TGTGCCAGCAGCTTAAGCCGGGACAGGCCCGCCCACTTC. Residues: CASSLSRDRPAHF.

The rearrangement uses TRBV7-2 and TRBJ2-7; possibly TRBD1 for D (5 bases). Trimming shortened V by 3 bases and J by 4 bases, and 16 bases separated the two germline ends. This CDR3 has 15 residues. Germline loops: CDR1 SGHTA, CDR2 FQGNSA. The CDR3 sequence is CASSFKKRGEYEQYF. DNA of the CDR3: TGTGCCAGCAGCTTCAAAAAAAGGGGCGAATACGAGCAGTACTTC.

V gene TRBV18 combines with J gene TRBJ1-5; no definite D call. From germline, CDR1 is KGHSH and CDR2 LQKENI. This CDR3 has 16 residues. V shed 3 bases and J shed 1 base, with 13 bases lying between them. Here the CDR3 reads CASSPRLTDSNQPQHF. CDR3 nucleotide sequence: TGTGCCAGCTCACCCAGACTTACTGACAGCAATCAGCCCCAGCATTTT.

The chain joins TRBV9 to TRBJ2-3; a possible D gene is TRBD1 (6 bases). The germline V and J ends were trimmed by 3 bases and 4 bases, with 12 bases remaining between them. Germline V gene data show CDR1 as SGDLS and CDR2 as YYNGEE. This CDR3 comprises 14 residues. The CDR3, as DNA: TGTGCCAGCAGCGCCAGGGGTTGGGCAGATACGCAGTATTTT. It is translated as CASSARGWADTQYF.

V and J are TRBV4-2 and TRBJ2-2, with TRBD2 as a possible D gene (5 bases). This CDR3 comprises 16 residues. The germline V and J ends were trimmed by 4 bases and 3 bases, with 15 bases remaining between them. From germline, CDR1 is LGHNA and CDR2 YNFKEQ. The DNA for the CDR3 is TGTGCCAGCAGCCCGGCGTGGGGAGCGGACACCGGGGAGCTGTTTTTT. Amino acid sequence: CASSPAWGADTGELFF.

The chain joins TRBV5-6 to TRBJ2-3; tentative D call: TRBD2 (5 bases). V lost 4 bases and J 2 bases, leaving 11 bases between the germline ends. The CDR3 loop spans 14 amino acids. The germline CDR1 and CDR2 sequences are SGHDT and YYEEEE. The DNA for the CDR3 is TGTGCCAGCAGCCGGAGGAGGACCACAGATACGCAGTATTTT. Its translation is CASSRRRTTDTQYF.

V gene TRBV9 combines with J gene TRBJ2-6; D ambiguous. The V end was cut by 6 bases, the J end by 0 bases, with 13 bases between. Germline CDR1 reads SGDLS; CDR2 reads YYNGEE. CDR3 length: 16 residues. CDR3 coding DNA: TGTGCCAGCAACCGCCGAGGACGCTCTGGGGCCAACGTCCTGACTTTC. Translated: CASNRRGRSGANVLTF.

Of note for this clone: Other DNA sequences in this sample translate to the same CDR3. The rearrangement links TRBV5-4 to TRBJ2-6; unclear D gene. CDR1 and CDR2 (germline): SGHNT, YYREEE (reference sequence). CDR3 size: 13 residues. Trimming stripped 3 bases from V and 2 bases from J, with 3 bases between. The chain's CDR3 is CASSSAGANVLTF. Written as DNA, the CDR3 is TGTGCCAGCAGCTCCGCTGGGGCCAACGTCCTGACTTTC.

V is TRBV4-1 and J is TRBJ2-3; the match to TRBD1 covers 10 bases. V trimming: 3 bases; J trimming: 4 bases; junction bases outside the gene matches: 10. CDR1 and CDR2 from the germline V gene are MGHRA and YSYEKL. This CDR3 is built from 17 residues. CDR3 sequence: CASSHTAGQGNPDTQYF. CDR3 sequence (DNA): TGCGCCAGCAGCCACACCGCGGGACAGGGGAATCCAGATACGCAGTATTTT.

The gene calls are TRBV9 and TRBJ1-1; D is unresolved. CDR1 and CDR2 (germline): SGDLS, YYNGEE. The CDR3 consists of 14 residues. V lost 2 bases to trimming and J lost 1 base, with 9 bases between them. The CDR3 nucleotides are TGTGCCAGCAGCGTCATGGGGTCGAACACTGAAGCTTTCTTT. As protein: CASSVMGSNTEAFF.

V and J are TRBV19 and TRBJ1-4; the match to TRBD1 covers 7 bases. The CDR3 has 15 amino acids. Germline V gene lookup returns CDR1 LNHDA and CDR2 SQIVND (reference sequence). With 1 base clipped from V and 7 bases from J, the junction kept 6 bases outside the gene matches. CDR3 coding DNA: TGTGCCAGTAGTATAGGACAGGGAGCGAGTGAAAAACTGTTTTTT. Amino acid sequence: CASSIGQGASEKLFF. The variable domain in full, completed from reference TRBV19 and TRBJ1-4, reads DGGITQSPKYLFRKEGQNVTLSCEQNLNHDAMYWYRQDPGQGLRLIYYSQIVNDFQKGDIAEGYSVSREKKESFPLTVTSAQKNPTAFYLCASSIGQGASEKLFFGSGTQLSVL.

This rearrangement joins TRBV30 to TRBJ1-2; D perhaps matches TRBD1 (5 bases). The CDR3 has 17 amino acids. The V end was cut by 3 bases, the J end by 0 bases, with 20 bases between. Germline values: CDR1 GTSNPN, CDR2 SVGIG (reference sequence). Here the CDR3 reads CAWRRGPIQIANYGYTF. The CDR3 nucleotides read TGTGCCTGGAGGAGGGGCCCGATACAGATAGCTAACTATGGCTACACCTTC.

This chain links TRBV6-5 with TRBJ2-3; D call uncertain. The CDR3 is 13 amino acids. Germline CDR1 MNHEY, CDR2 SVGAGI. Between the trimmed V and J ends, which lost 5 bases and 4 bases, there was a span of 10 bases. CDR3 amino acids: CASSEGRADTQYF. CDR3 nucleotides: TGTGCCAGCAGTGAAGGCCGAGCAGATACGCAGTATTTT.

The chain employs TRBV28 and TRBJ2-3; no clear D. The CDR3 is 14 residues long. Trimming shortened V by 10 bases and J by 7 bases, and 21 bases separated the two germline ends. CDR1 MDHEN and CDR2 SYDVKM come from the germline V gene. The CDR3 reads CAIVGPLNPYTQYF. In nucleotides, the CDR3 is TGTGCCATTGTCGGGCCCCTCAACCCATATACGCAGTATTTT. The variable domain in full, completed from reference TRBV28 and TRBJ2-3, reads DVKVTQSSRYLVKRTGEKVFLECVQDMDHENMFWYRQDPGLGLRLIYFSYDVKMKEKGDIPEGYSVSREKKERFSLILESASTNQTSMYLCAIVGPLNPYTQYFGPGTRLTVL.